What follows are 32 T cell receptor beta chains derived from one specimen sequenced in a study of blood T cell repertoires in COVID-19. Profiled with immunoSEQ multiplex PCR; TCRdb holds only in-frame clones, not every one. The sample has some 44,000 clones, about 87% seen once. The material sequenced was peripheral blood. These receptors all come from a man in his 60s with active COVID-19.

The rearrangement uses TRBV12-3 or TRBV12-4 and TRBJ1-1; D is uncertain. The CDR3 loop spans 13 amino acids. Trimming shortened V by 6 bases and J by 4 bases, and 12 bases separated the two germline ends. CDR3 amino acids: CASSSPVGTEAFF. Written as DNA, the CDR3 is TGTGCCAGCAGCTCACCGGTTGGCACTGAAGCTTTCTTT.

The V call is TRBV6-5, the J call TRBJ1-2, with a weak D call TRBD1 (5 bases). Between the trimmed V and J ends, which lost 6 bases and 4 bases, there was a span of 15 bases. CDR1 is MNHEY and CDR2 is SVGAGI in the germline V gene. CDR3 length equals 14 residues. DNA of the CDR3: TGTGCCAGCAGGGCTCCGGGACTTATCTATGGCTACACCTTC. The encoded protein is CASRAPGLIYGYTF.

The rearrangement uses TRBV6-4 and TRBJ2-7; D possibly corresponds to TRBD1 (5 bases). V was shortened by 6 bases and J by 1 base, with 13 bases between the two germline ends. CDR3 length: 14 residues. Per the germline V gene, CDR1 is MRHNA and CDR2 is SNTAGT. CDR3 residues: CASRETALSYEQYF. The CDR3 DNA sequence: TGTGCCAGCAGGGAGACAGCCCTATCCTACGAGCAGTACTTC.

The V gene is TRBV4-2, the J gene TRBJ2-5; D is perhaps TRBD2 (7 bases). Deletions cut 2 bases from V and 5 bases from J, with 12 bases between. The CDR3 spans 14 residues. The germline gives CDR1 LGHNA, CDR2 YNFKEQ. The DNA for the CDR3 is TGTGCCAGCAGCCAAAGGGGGGGCCGGGAGACCCAGTACTTC. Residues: CASSQRGGRETQYF.

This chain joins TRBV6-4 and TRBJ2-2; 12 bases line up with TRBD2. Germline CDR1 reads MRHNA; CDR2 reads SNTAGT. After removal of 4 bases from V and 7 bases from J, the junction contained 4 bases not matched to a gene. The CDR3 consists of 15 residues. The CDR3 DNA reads TGTGCCAGCAGTGCTAGCGGGGGGGCCGACGGGGAGCTGTTTTTT. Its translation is CASSASGGADGELFF.

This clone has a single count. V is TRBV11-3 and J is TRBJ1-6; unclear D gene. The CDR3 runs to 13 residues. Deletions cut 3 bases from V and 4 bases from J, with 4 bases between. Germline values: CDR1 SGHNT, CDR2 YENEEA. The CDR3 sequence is CASSFEYNSPLHF. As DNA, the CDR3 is TGTGCCAGCAGCTTCGAGTATAATTCACCCCTCCACTTT.

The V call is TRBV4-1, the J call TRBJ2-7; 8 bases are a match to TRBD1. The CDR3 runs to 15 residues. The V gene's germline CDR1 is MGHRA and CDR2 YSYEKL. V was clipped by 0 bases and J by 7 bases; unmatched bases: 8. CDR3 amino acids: CASSQERQGAREQYF. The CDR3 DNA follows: TGCGCCAGCAGCCAAGAGCGCCAGGGGGCGCGGGAGCAGTACTTC.

The CDR3 sequence is CASSVEQNTEAFF. The CDR3 DNA reads as TGTGCCAGCAGCGTAGAACAGAACACTGAAGCTTTCTTT. V and J are TRBV9 and TRBJ1-1, with unresolved D. The V gene's germline CDR1 is SGDLS and CDR2 YYNGEE. The V gene lost 0 bases and the J gene lost 1 base, with 4 bases spanning the gap. This CDR3 has 13 residues.

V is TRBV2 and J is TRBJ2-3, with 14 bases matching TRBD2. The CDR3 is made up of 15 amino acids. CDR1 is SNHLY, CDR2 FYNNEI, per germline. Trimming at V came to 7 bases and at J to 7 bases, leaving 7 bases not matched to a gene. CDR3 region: CASTLTSGGVNTQYF. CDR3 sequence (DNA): TGTGCCAGCACCCTGACTAGCGGGGGGGTAAATACGCAGTATTTT.

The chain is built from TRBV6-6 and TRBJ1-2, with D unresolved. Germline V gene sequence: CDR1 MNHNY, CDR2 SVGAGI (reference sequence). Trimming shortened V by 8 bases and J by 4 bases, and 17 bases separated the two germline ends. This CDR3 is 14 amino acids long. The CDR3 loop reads CASGRVGSRYGYTF. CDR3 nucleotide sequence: TGTGCCAGCGGGCGGGTCGGGTCTCGCTATGGCTACACCTTC.

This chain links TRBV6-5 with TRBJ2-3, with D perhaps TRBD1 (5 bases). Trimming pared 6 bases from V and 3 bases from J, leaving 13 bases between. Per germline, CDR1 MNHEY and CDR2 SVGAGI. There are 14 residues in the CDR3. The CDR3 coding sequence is TGTGCCAGCAGCCCCGACAGTTGGACAGATACGCAGTATTTT. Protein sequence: CASSPDSWTDTQYF.

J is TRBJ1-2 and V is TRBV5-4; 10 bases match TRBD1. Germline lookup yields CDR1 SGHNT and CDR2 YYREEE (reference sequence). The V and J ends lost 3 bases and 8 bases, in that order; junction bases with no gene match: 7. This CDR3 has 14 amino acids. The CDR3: CASSSMGQGSGYTF. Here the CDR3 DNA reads TGTGCCAGCAGCTCCATGGGACAGGGGTCCGGCTACACCTTC.

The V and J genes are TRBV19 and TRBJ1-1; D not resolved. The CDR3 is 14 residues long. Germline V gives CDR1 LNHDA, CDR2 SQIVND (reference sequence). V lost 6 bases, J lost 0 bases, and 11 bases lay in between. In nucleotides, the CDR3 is TGTGCCAGTAGAAACAACCCCATGAACACTGAAGCTTTCTTT. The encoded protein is CASRNNPMNTEAFF.

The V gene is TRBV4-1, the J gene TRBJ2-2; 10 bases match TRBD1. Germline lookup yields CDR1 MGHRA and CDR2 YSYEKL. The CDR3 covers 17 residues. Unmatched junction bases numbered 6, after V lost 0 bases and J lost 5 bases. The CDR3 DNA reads TGCGCCAGCAGCCAAGATCTTTGGACAGGGGGGACCGGGGAGCTGTTTTTT. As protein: CASSQDLWTGGTGELFF.

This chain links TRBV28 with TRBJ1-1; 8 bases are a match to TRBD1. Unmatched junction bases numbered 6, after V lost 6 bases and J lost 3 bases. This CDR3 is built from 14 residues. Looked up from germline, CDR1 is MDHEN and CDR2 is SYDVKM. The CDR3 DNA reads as TGTGCCAGCAGATACGGACAGGGCGACACTGAAGCTTTCTTT. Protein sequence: CASRYGQGDTEAFF. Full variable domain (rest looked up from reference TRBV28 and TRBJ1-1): DVKVTQSSRYLVKRTGEKVFLECVQDMDHENMFWYRQDPGLGLRLIYFSYDVKMKEKGDIPEGYSVSREKKERFSLILESASTNQTSMYLCASRYGQGDTEAFFGQGTRLTVV.

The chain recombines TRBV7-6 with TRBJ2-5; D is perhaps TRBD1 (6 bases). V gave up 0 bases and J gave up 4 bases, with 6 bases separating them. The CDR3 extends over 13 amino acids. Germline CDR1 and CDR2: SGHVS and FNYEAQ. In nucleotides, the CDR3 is TGTGCCAGCAGCTTAGCCAGGGGAGAGACCCAGTACTTC. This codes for CASSLARGETQYF.

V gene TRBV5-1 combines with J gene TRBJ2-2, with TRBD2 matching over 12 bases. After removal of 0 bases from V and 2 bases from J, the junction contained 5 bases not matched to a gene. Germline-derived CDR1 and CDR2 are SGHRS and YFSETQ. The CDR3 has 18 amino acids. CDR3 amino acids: CASSLGLAGVTNTGELFF. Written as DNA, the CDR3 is TGCGCCAGCAGCTTGGGACTAGCGGGAGTTACTAACACCGGGGAGCTGTTTTTT.

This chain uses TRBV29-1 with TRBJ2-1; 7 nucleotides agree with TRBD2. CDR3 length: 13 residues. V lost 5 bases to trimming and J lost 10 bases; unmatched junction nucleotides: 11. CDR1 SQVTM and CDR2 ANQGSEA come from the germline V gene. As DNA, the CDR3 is TGCAGCGTTCTAAAAGGTTCGGGGGGAGAGCAGTTCTTC. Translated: CSVLKGSGGEQFF.

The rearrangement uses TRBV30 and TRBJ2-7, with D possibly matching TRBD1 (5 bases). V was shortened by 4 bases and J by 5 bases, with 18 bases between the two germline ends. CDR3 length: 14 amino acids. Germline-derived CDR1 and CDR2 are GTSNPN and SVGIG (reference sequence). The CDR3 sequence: CAWTLGRGAHEQYF. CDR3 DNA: TGTGCCTGGACCCTCGGAAGGGGCGCCCACGAGCAGTACTTC. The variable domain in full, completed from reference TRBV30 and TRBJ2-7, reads SQTIHQWPATLVQPVGSPLSLECTVEGTSNPNLYWYRQAAGRGLQLLFYSVGIGQISSEVPQNLSASRPQDRQFILSSKKLLLSDSGFYLCAWTLGRGAHEQYFGPGTRLTVT.

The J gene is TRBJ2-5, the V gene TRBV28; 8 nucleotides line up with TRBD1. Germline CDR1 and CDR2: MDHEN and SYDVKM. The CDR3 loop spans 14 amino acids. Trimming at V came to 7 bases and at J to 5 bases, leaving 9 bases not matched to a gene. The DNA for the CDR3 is TGTGCCAGCACCCGACAGGGGATTGGGGAGACCCAGTACTTC. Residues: CASTRQGIGETQYF.

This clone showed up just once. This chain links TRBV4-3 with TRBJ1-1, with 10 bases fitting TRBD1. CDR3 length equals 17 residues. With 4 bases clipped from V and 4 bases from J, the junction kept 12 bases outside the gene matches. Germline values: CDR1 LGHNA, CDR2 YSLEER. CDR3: CASSRAGTGATLTEAFF. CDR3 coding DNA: TGCGCCAGCAGCCGAGCCGGGACAGGGGCTACGCTCACTGAAGCTTTCTTT.

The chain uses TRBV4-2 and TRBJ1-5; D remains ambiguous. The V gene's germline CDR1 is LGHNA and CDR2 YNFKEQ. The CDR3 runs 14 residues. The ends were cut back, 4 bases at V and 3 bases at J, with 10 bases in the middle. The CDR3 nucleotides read TGTGCCAGCAGCCCCGGGGTACACAATCAGCCCCAGCATTTT. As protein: CASSPGVHNQPQHF.

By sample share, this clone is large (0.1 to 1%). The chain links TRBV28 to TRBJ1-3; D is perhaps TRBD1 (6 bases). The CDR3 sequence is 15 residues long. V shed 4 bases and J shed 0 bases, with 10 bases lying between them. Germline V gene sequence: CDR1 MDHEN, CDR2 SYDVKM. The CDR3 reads CASSSRGYSGNTIYF. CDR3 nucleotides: TGTGCCAGCAGTTCCAGGGGTTACTCTGGAAACACCATATATTTT. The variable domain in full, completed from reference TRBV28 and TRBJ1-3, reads DVKVTQSSRYLVKRTGEKVFLECVQDMDHENMFWYRQDPGLGLRLIYFSYDVKMKEKGDIPEGYSVSREKKERFSLILESASTNQTSMYLCASSSRGYSGNTIYFGEGSWLTVV.

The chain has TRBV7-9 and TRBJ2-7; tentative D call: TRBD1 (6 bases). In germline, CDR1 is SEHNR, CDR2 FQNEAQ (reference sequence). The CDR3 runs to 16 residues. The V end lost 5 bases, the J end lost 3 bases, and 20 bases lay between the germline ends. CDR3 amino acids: CASSPPERTASYEQYF. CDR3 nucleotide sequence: TGTGCCAGCAGCCCACCCGAAAGGACAGCCAGCTACGAGCAGTACTTC.

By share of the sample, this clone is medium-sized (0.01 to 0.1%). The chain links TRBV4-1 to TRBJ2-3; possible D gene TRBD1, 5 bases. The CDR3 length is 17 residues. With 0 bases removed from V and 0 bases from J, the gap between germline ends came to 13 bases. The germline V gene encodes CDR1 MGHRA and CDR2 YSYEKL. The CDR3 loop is CASSQDGSGISTDTQYF. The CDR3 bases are TGCGCCAGCAGCCAAGATGGGTCAGGGATTAGCACAGATACGCAGTATTTT.

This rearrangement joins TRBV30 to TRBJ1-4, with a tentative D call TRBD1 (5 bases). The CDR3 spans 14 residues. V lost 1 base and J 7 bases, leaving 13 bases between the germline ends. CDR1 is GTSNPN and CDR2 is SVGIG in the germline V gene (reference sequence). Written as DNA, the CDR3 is TGTGCCTGGAGTGCTGGGACTCCAGGTGAAAAACTGTTTTTT. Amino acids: CAWSAGTPGEKLFF.

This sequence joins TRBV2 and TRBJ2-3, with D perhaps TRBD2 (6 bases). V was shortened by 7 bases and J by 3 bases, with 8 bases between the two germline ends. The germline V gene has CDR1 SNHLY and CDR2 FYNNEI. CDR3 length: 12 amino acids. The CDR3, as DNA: TGTGCCAGCAATCTAGCGACAGATACGCAGTATTTT. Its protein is CASNLATDTQYF.

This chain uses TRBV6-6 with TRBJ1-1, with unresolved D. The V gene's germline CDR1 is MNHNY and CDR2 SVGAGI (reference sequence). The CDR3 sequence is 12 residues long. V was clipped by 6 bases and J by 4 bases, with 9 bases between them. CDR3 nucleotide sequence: TGTGCCAGCAGGCCTGAGGGCACTGAAGCTTTCTTT. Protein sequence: CASRPEGTEAFF.

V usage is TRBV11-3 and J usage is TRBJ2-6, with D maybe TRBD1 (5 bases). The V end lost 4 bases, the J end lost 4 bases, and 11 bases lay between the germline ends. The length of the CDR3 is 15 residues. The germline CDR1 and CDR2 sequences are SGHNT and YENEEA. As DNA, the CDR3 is TGTGCCAGCAGCTCCCAGGGTCCGGGGGCCAACGTCCTGACTTTC. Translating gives CASSSQGPGANVLTF. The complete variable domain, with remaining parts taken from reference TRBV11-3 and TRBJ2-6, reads EAGVVQSPRYKIIEKKQPVAFWCNPISGHNTLYWYLQNLGQGPELLIRYENEEAVDDSQLPKDRFSAERLKGVDSTLKIQPAELGDSAVYLCASSSQGPGANVLTFGAGSRLTVL.

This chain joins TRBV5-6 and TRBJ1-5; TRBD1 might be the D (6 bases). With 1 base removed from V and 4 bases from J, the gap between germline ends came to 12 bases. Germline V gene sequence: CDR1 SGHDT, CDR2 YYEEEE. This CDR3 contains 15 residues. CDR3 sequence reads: CASSLYDQGNQPQHF. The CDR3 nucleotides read TGTGCCAGCAGCTTGTACGATCAGGGGAATCAGCCCCAGCATTTT.

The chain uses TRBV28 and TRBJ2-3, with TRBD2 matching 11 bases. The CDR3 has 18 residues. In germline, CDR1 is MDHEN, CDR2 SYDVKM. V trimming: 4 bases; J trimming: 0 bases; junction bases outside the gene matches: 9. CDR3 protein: CASSSTGLAGSSTDTQYF. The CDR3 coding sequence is TGTGCCAGCAGTTCGACTGGACTAGCGGGCTCTAGCACAGATACGCAGTATTTT. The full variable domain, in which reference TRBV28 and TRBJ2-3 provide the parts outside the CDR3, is DVKVTQSSRYLVKRTGEKVFLECVQDMDHENMFWYRQDPGLGLRLIYFSYDVKMKEKGDIPEGYSVSREKKERFSLILESASTNQTSMYLCASSSTGLAGSSTDTQYFGPGTRLTVL.

The CDR3 loop is CASSPVRVGAKNIQYF. DNA for the CDR3: TGTGCCAGCAGCCCAGTCAGGGTTGGAGCCAAAAACATTCAGTACTTC. This rearrangement joins TRBV11-2 to TRBJ2-4; weak D call: TRBD1 (5 bases). V shed 5 bases and J shed 0 bases, with 14 bases lying between them. The germline V gene encodes CDR1 SGHAT and CDR2 FQNNGV. The CDR3 has 16 residues. Based on the CDR3 plus reference TRBV11-2 and TRBJ2-4, the full variable domain is EAGVAQSPRYKIIEKRQSVAFWCNPISGHATLYWYQQILGQGPKLLIQFQNNGVVDDSQLPKDRFSAERLKGVDSTLKIQPAKLEDSAVYLCASSPVRVGAKNIQYFGAGTRLSVL.